This T cell receptor (beta chain) was recorded in a study of shared clonotypes between healthy human individuals (dated by TCRdb to 2020 to 2021). Looking at the study overall: Three men and a couple of women, aged 18 to 49 years, made up the cohort. For each donor, CD4 naive and CD4 memory were each given three plates, CD8 naive was given two plates, and CD8 memory was given one plate. Per donor, leukapheresis produced somewhere between about 0.9 and 9.5 billion PBMCs. Blood TCR repertoires of several healthy adults were deeply sequenced to estimate repertoire size and the extent of clonotype sharing between individuals. Libraries were prepared and TCR repertoires were sequenced by different laboratories using diverse techniques, in order to increase sequencing depth and limit assay-specific biases.

Healthy HIV-negative adults with no recently reported acute infections or vaccinations were included as donors. All donors were Caucasian adults living in Nashville, Tennessee, USA. CD4+ T cells were enriched by magnetic negative selection, after which naive cells were positively selected on CD45RA and the negative fraction was taken as the memory subset. After blood collection by leukapheresis, PBMCs were isolated using Ficoll-Histopaque density gradient centrifugation and then cryopreserved in the vapor phase of liquid nitrogen. Purity and quantity of every magnetically sorted T cell population were checked by analytical flow cytometry. Genomic DNA was isolated from each sorted fraction and quantified by UV absorbance on a Nanodrop 2000c. General conclusions and limits of the study: Sharing across a handful of donors was observed for approximately 5% of naive CD4, less than 4% of naive CD8, 2.3% of memory CD4, and around 0.44% of memory CD8 clonotypes. Higher generation probabilities were observed for clonotypes shared by all four sorted-subset donors than for non-shared clonotypes. Rarefaction of sorted-subset datasets indicated incomplete sequencing despite the large sequencing depth. Sampling was restricted to blood, and TCR repertoires in tissues likely differ from the TCR repertoires found in blood. Based on pairwise subsampling, the degree of clonotype sharing among donors was expected to be affected by sequencing depth. Naive subsets generally had larger estimated clonotype richness than memory subsets. Because the study included a small number of donors, the genetic and exposure-history diversity represented was limited.

The CDR1 and CDR2 encoded by the germline V gene (reference sequence) are MNHNY and SVGAGI. The CDR3 measures 11 amino acids from cysteine to phenylalanine. Only the CDR3 portion is preserved as DNA: 33 bases, with reading frame beginning at the first base. V loses 4 bases of germline sequence and J loses 5 bases, and the interval between the two ends is 6 bases. TCR CDR3 regions were amplified from genomic DNA by multiplex PCR using the deep immunoSEQ assay. For each cell subset, the extracted genomic DNA was distributed evenly across all wells of several immunoSEQ 96-well plates, and each plate served as one replicate. For sorted subsets, each replicate PCR was loaded with about 0.2 ug genomic DNA, equivalent to 30,000 or so T cell genomes. Purified libraries were quantified with a Qubit 3.0 fluorometer, sized on a Bioanalyzer 2100, and re-quantified with the KAPA Library Quantification kit. Every immunoSEQ 96-well plate was sequenced on a separate single-read 150-cycle Illumina NextSeq 550 flow cell. In the original analysis: Because only junctional sequences without quality scores were contained in the immunoSEQ output, filtering matching that applied to full-length reads could not be performed. To assign V/J genes and CDR3, sequences were annotated against IMGT germline references using PyIR, a Python wrapper for IgBLAST v1.9. Reads with weak V/J assignments (E-value above 1e-6), missing CDR3, stop codons, out-of-frame junctions, or ambiguous translated residues were removed. V3J clonotypes were defined by identical inferred V gene, J gene, and CDR3 amino acid sequence. Percentage overlap between repertoires was calculated by dividing the number of shared unique clonotypes by the size of the smaller repertoire. Richness of each repertoire was evaluated using RTK rarefaction, the Chao1 estimator, and Recon v2.1 estimates of unobserved clonotypes. Generation probabilities were computed with OLGA for all TCRbeta clonotypes obtained by the gDNA method from a few donors. In TCRdb, the immuneACCESS table is reduced to in-frame sequences with V and J assigned. These tables do not hold every clone; where another copy was compared, an unresolved V gene accounts for under half, and the others remain unexplained. V and J calls and clone size are copied from that table; D and trimming were computed from the DNA. Here the sample has about 990,000 clones; 75% to 80% occur a single time. The leading ten clones occupy roughly 0.65% of the sample.

Details on this clone: This receptor's antigen is unknown. No base-level quality is on record; no much larger clone is a single base apart.

The chain uses TRBV6-6 and TRBJ2-7; the D gene assignment is ambiguous. The material sequenced was memory CD4+ T cells from PBMCs. Taken with the paper, the label for cell subset or site translates to: CD45RA-negative fraction. This clonotype originated in a man younger than 35 in good health. Some clones in this sample may be carry-over from other donors' samples. The encoded CDR3 is CASSLENEQYF. The nucleotides are TGTGCCAGCAGTTTGGAGAACGAGCAGTACTTC.